The 14 T cell receptor beta chains given below trace back to one sample, sequenced in a study of regulatory T cells in long-lasting Graves disease. Sequencing libraries for TCR beta were prepared with iRepertoire HTBI primers and Arm-PCR of CDR3 regions. TCRdb processed the multiplex PCR reads anew with MiXCR; each CDR3 protein has one entry. This table has roughly 500,000 distinct CDR3 sequences, roughly 13% appearing once. This sample's time point: newly diagnosed GD, antithyroid drugs for less than 3 months. With RNA extracted from PBMCs as input, the TCR library was made. The sample also formed part of further work on T cells in Graves' hyperthyroidism and ophthalmopathy.

The sample was peripheral blood mononuclear cells (PBMCs), taken at new diagnosis, from a patient treated with antithyroid drugs. Receptor source: a man aged 30 to 45 with Graves disease.

In regard to this clonotype: Possible read error: a much larger clone is one base away. The CDR3 does not close with the conserved phenylalanine or tryptophan, likely indicating a read error. V gene TRBV30 combines with J gene TRBJ1-1, with 9 bases aligning to TRBD1. The trim removed 3 bases at V and 4 bases at J, leaving 3 bases unmatched. Germline V lookup: CDR1 GTSNPN, CDR2 SVGIG (reference sequence). This CDR3 spans 13 amino acids. CDR3 loop: CAWSWGQGTEAFS. DNA for the CDR3: TGTGCCTGGAGCTGGGGACAGGGCACTGAAGCTTTCTCT.

Note on this clonotype: A much larger clone differs by one base, so this may be a read error. The V call is TRBV6-1, the J call TRBJ2-7, with 8 bases matching TRBD2. Germline values: CDR1 MNHNS, CDR2 SASEGT. There are 15 residues in the CDR3. CDR3 bases: TGTGCCAGCAGCCGCTTACCGGGAGGGGCTTACGAGCAGCACTTC. Protein: CASSRLPGGAYEQHF.

In this sample, this clonotype turned up many times. The CDR3 does not end in the conserved phenylalanine or tryptophan, so this is likely a read error. The limits of the CDR3 on the DNA are not certain, so only TCRdb's listed CDR3 is given. The V call is TRBV29-1, the J call TRBJ2-1; the tabulated D call, TRBD1, remains unverified against the DNA. Germline values: CDR1 SQVTM, CDR2 ANQGSEA. The CDR3 contains 11 residues when both ends are counted. The CDR3 region is CSAGTGALPWV.

This clonotype was found many times. The V call is TRBV20-1, the J call TRBJ2-7, with unresolved D. Between the trimmed V and J ends, which lost 0 bases and 3 bases, there was a span of 6 bases. The CDR3 has 12 residues. CDR1 and CDR2 from the germline V gene are DFQATT and SNEGSKA (reference sequence). CDR3 sequence reads: CSARDGLYEQYF. The CDR3 DNA is TGCAGTGCTAGAGACGGCCTCTACGAGCAGTACTTC.

Remarks on this clonotype: A far larger clone is just one base off, so this is likely a read error. The chain carries TRBV7-2 and TRBJ2-7, with 9 bases that match TRBD2. Germline CDR1 SGHTA, CDR2 FQGNSA. The length of the CDR3 is 17 residues. Losses at the gene ends were 6 bases for V and 3 bases for J; bases not matched to a gene: 15. CDR3 DNA: TGTGCCAGCAGTGAAGCGCTTGCCCTAGCGGGACACTACGAGCAGTACTTC. This translates into CASSEALALAGHYEQYF.

This clonotype was recorded once. A much larger clone is a single base away; this may be a read error. The V call is TRBV12-3 or TRBV12-4, the J call TRBJ2-1, with TRBD2 identical over 9 bases. V lost 6 bases and J lost 9; bases outside the gene matches: 12. The CDR3 sequence is 15 residues long. This CDR3 reads CASRKGWREGIEQFF. The DNA of the CDR3 is TGTGCCAGCAGGAAGGGATGGCGGGAGGGGATTGAGCAGTTCTTC.

V is TRBV27 and J is TRBJ2-7; D ambiguous. In germline, CDR1 is MNHEY, CDR2 SMNVEV (reference sequence). The CDR3 contains 14 residues. V was shortened by 6 bases and J by 6 bases, with 18 bases between the two germline ends. CDR3 in amino acids: CASSTDDGWSEQYF. DNA for the CDR3: TGTGCCAGCAGCACCGACGATGGTTGGTCCGAGCAGTACTTC.

In DNA, the CDR3 is TGTGCCAGCAGCTTAAGAGGTGGCAGGGATGGCTACACCTTC. It specifies CASSLRGGRDGYTF. The rearrangement links TRBV7-3 to TRBJ1-2; tentatively, D is TRBD1 (5 bases). This CDR3 comprises 14 residues. V gave up 1 base and J gave up 6 bases, with 12 bases separating them. Germline loops: CDR1 SGHTA, CDR2 FQGTGA.

The sample holds many counts of this clonotype. The chain employs TRBV2 and TRBJ2-3, with TRBD2 as a possible D gene (6 bases). This CDR3 has 19 residues. Germline CDR1 SNHLY, CDR2 FYNNEI. Trimming stripped 3 bases from V and 4 bases from J, with 26 bases between. CDR3 nucleotides: TGTGCCAGCAGTGAGTTCCACGGGGGTTCGTCGCCCGGGGCAGATACGCAGTATTTT. Its protein is CASSEFHGGSSPGADTQYF.

This clonotype was counted many times. V gene TRBV6-5 combines with J gene TRBJ1-6; possibly TRBD1 for D (5 bases). Per the germline V gene, CDR1 is MNHEY and CDR2 is SVGAGI. V lost 0 bases and J 8 bases, leaving 11 bases between the germline ends. The CDR3 has 15 residues. The CDR3: CASSYSWGRDSPLHF. The CDR3 nucleotides are TGTGCCAGCAGTTACTCATGGGGGAGAGATTCACCCCTCCACTTT.

Concerning this clonotype itself: A read error may explain this, as a much larger clone is one base away. The V and J genes are TRBV18 and TRBJ1-1; 8 bases are a match to TRBD1. From germline, CDR1 is KGHSH and CDR2 LQKENI. CDR3 length equals 18 residues. Unmatched junction bases numbered 12, after V lost 3 bases and J lost 0 bases. The CDR3 loop is CASSPKTGGIFVNTEAFF. For the CDR3, the DNA is TGTGCCAGCTCACCCAAAACAGGGGGGATTTTCGTGAACACTGAAGCTTTCTTT.

A remark on this clonotype: Likely a read error: the CDR3 ends without its conserved phenylalanine or tryptophan. The rearrangement links TRBV5-1 to TRBJ2-1, with 7 bases that match TRBD2. The CDR3 totals 15 residues. Germline V gene sequence: CDR1 SGHRS, CDR2 YFSETQ. The V gene end was trimmed by 3 bases and the J gene end by 6 bases; junction bases not matched to a gene: 9. The DNA for the CDR3 is TGCGCCAGCAGCTGGGATCCGGGAGGTCTCAATGAGCAGTTCCTC. This translates into CASSWDPGGLNEQFL.

A remark on this clonotype: This sequence may be a read error, since a much larger clone differs from it by one base. This chain uses TRBV11-2 with TRBJ2-3, with 9 bases identical to TRBD2. The DNA matches TRBJ2-1 better at its end, which makes the J call doubtful. This CDR3 is built from 15 residues. The germline V gene encodes CDR1 SGHAT and CDR2 FQNNGV. Written as DNA, the CDR3 is TGTGCCAGCAGCTTAGAGGTAGCGGGAGTCAAGGAGCAGTTCTTC. It is translated as CASSLEVAGVKEQFF.

This clonotype was seen ten or more times. This chain connects TRBV9 to TRBJ2-5; D not resolved. The V and J ends lost 0 bases and 3 bases respectively, with 6 bases between them. The CDR3 covers 13 residues. CDR1 SGDLS and CDR2 YYNGEE come from the germline V gene. CDR3 protein: CASSVGQEETQYF. CDR3 nucleotides: TGTGCCAGCAGCGTAGGCCAGGAAGAGACCCAGTACTTC.